This T cell receptor beta chain is drawn from a study of technical replicates of blood from a handful of donors. CDR1 and CDR2 (germline): MNHEY, SMNVEV (reference sequence). V shed 3 bases and J 5 bases; nucleotides not matched to a gene: 8. The CDR3 runs to 15 residues. The assay was immunoSEQ multiplex PCR, and TCRdb's table has in-frame clones only and misses some. The sample holds under 80,000 clones, approximately 96% seen once. This rearrangement joins TRBV27 to TRBJ1-1, with 8 bases matching TRBD1. Material: T cells isolated from PBMCs. The clonotype was recovered from a human donor in good health. In DNA, the CDR3 is TGTGCCAGCAGTTTGGGTCACACAGGGGGGACTGAAGCTTTCTTT. It specifies CASSLGHTGGTEAFF.